The source of this T cell receptor (beta chain) is a study of T cells after yellow fever vaccination. Study details: Researchers used CD3, CD45RA, CCR7 and CD95 to sort out EM, EMRA, CM and Tscm memory subsets.

Study-wide results and caveats: Post-booster repertoires contained most primary-vaccination clones again (96% CD4, less than 90% CD8). Clonotypes that responded to the vaccine were almost all undetectable in sorted memory subsets on day 0.

The CDR3 has 17 residues. V shed 3 bases and J 5 bases; nucleotides not matched to a gene: 7. CDR1 SGHNT and CDR2 YYREEE come from the germline V gene (reference sequence). One entry per CDR3 protein results from TCRdb running MiXCR on the 5' RACE reads. Among tens of thousands of distinct CDR3 sequences listed, 4% to 6% were seen once. This clonotype was found many times. Here the sequenced sample was PBMCs, either bulk or a sorted T-cell subset (CD4+, CD8+, memory, or dextramer-sorted; not recorded which), taken about 41 days after the first yellow fever vaccination. This chain uses TRBV5-4 with TRBJ2-3; 15 nucleotides line up with TRBD2. This sequence was found in a young man who received the YFV17D yellow fever vaccine. The CDR3 loop is CASSSGLAGGWGDTQYF. DNA of the CDR3: TGTGCCAGCAGCTCGGGACTAGCGGGGGGTTGGGGAGATACGCAGTATTTT.